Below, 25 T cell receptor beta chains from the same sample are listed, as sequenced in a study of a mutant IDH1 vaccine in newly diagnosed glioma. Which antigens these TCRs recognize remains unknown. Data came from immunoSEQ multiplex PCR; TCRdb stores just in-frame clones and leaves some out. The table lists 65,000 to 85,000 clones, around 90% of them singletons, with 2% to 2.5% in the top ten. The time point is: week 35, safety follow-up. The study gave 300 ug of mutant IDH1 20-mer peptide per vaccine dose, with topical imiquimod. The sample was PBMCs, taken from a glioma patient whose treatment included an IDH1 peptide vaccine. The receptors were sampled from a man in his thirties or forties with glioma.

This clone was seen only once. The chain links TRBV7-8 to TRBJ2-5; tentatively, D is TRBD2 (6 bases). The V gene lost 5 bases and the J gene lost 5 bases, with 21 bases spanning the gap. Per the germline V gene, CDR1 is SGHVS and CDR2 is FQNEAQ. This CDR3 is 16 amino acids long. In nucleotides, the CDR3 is TGTGCCAGCAGCCTACGTAGAGCGGGCCACGAGGAGACCCAGTACTTC. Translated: CASSLRRAGHEETQYF.

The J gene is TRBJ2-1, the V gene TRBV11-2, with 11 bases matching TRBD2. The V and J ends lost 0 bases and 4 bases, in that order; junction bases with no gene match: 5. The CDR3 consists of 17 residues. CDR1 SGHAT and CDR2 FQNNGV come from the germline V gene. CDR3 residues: CASSLDRLAGGYNEQFF. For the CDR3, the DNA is TGTGCCAGCAGCTTAGATCGGCTAGCGGGGGGTTACAATGAGCAGTTCTTC.

In DNA form, the CDR3 reads TGTGCCATCAGTGAGTCGACAGGAGATACGCAGTATTTT. Its protein is CAISESTGDTQYF. The gene calls are TRBV10-3 and TRBJ2-3, with D possibly TRBD1 on 6 matching bases. CDR3 length equals 13 residues. V was pared by 0 bases and J by 5 bases, with 6 bases between. The germline gives CDR1 ENHRY, CDR2 SYGVKD.

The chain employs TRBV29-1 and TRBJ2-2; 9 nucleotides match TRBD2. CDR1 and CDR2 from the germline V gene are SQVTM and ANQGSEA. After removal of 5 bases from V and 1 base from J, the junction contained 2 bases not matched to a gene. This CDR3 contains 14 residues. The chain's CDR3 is CSVRTSENTGELFF. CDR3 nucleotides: TGCAGCGTTAGGACTAGCGAGAACACCGGGGAGCTGTTTTTT.

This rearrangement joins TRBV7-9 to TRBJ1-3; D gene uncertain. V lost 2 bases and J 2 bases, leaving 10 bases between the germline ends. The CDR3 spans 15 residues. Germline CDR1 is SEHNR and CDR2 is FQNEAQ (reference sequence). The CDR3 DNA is TGTGCCAGCAGCTTACGGGGTCTGGCTGGAAACACCATATATTTT. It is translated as CASSLRGLAGNTIYF. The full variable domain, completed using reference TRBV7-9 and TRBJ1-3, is DTGVSQNPRHKITKRGQNVTFRCDPISEHNRLYWYRQTLGQGPEFLTYFQNEAQLEKSRLLSDRFSAERPKGSFSTLEIQRTEQGDSAMYLCASSLRGLAGNTIYFGEGSWLTVV.

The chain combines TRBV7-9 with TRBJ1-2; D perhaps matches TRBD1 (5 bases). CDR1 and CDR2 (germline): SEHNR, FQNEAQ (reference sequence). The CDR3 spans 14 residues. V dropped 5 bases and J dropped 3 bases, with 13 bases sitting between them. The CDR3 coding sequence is TGTGCCAGCAGCGAAGGACGGGGCTACTATGGCTACACCTTC. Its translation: CASSEGRGYYGYTF.

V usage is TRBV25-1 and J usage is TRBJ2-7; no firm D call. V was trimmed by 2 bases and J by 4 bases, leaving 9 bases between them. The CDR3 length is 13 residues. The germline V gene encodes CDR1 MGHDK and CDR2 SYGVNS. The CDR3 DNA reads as TGTGCCAGCAGTGAAGTGGGCAGATACGAGCAGTACTTC. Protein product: CASSEVGRYEQYF.

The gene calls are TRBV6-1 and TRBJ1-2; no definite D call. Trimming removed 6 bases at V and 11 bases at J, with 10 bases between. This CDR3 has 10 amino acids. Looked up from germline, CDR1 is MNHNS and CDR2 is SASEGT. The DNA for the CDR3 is TGTGCCAGCAGAGAGCCTGGGTACACCTTC. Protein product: CASREPGYTF.

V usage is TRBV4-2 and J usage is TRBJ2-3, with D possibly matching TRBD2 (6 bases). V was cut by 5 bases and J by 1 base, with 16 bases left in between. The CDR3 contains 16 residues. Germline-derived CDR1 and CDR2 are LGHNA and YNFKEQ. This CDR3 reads CASSASLGEGTDTQYF. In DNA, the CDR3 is TGTGCCAGCAGCGCCTCACTAGGGGAGGGCACAGATACGCAGTATTTT.

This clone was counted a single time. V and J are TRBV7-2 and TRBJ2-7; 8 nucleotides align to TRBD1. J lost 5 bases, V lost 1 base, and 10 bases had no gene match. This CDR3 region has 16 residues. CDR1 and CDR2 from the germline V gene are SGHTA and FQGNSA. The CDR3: CASSLGRGRGQNEQYF. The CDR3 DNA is TGTGCCAGCAGCTTAGGTCGAGGCAGGGGGCAGAACGAGCAGTACTTC.

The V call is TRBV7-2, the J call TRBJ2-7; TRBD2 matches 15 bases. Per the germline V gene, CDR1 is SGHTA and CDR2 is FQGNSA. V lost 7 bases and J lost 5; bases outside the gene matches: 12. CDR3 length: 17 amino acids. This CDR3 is CASTQSRGLAGGHEQYF. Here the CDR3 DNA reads TGTGCCAGCACCCAATCAAGGGGACTAGCGGGGGGACACGAGCAGTACTTC.

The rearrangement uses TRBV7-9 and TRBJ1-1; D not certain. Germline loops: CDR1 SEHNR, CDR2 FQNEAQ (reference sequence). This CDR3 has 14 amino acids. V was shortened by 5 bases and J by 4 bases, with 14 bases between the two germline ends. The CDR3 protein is CASSRATIGTEAFF. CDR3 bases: TGTGCCAGCAGCCGGGCCACAATCGGCACTGAAGCTTTCTTT.

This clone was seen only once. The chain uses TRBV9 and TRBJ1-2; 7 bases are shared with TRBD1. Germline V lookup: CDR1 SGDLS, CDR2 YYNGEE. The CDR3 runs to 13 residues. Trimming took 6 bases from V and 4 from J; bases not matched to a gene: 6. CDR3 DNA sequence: TGTGCCAGCACCTTGAGGGACAGCTATGGCTACACCTTC. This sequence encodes CASTLRDSYGYTF. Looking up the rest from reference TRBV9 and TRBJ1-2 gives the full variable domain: DSGVTQTPKHLITATGQRVTLRCSPRSGDLSVYWYQQSLDQGLQFLIQYYNGEERAKGNILERFSAQQFPDLHSELNLSSLELGDSALYFCASTLRDSYGYTFGSGTRLTVV.

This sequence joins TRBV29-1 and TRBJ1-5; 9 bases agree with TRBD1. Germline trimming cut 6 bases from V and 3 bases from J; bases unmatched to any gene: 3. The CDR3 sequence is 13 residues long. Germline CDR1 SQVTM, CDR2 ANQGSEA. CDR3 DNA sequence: TGCAGCGTGGGACAGGGTCTCAATCAGCCCCAGCATTTT. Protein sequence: CSVGQGLNQPQHF.

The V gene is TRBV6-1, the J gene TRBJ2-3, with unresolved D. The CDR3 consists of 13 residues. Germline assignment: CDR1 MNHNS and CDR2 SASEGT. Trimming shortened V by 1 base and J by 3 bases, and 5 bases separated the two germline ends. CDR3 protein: CASSEDRTDTQYF. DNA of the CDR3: TGTGCCAGCAGTGAAGACCGGACAGATACGCAGTATTTT.

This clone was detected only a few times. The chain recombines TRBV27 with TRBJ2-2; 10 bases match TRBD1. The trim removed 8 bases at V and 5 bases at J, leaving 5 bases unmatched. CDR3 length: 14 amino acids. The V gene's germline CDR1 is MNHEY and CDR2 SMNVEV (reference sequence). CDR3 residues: CASLDRGLTGELFF. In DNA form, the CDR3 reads TGTGCCAGCCTAGACAGGGGGCTTACCGGGGAGCTGTTTTTT.

This chain's CDR3 is CASSLKDRVRVGQPQHF. CDR3 DNA: TGTGCCAGCAGCTTAAAGGACAGGGTACGAGTAGGACAGCCCCAGCATTTT. The rearrangement joins TRBV7-3 to TRBJ1-5; 8 bases line up with TRBD1. The CDR3 totals 17 residues. V was clipped by 1 base and J by 7 bases; unmatched bases: 12. The germline V gene encodes CDR1 SGHTA and CDR2 FQGTGA.

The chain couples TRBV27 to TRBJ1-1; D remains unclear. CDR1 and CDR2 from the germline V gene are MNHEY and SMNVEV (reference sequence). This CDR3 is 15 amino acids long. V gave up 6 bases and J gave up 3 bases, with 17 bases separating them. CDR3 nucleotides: TGTGCCAGCAGACAACTAGGTACGAAGGACACTGAAGCTTTCTTT. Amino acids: CASRQLGTKDTEAFF.

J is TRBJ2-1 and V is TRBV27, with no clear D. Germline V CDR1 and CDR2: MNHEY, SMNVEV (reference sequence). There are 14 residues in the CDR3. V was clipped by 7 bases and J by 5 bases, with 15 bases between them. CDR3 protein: CASNRPGQHNEQFF. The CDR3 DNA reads TGTGCCAGCAACCGTCCCGGGCAGCACAATGAGCAGTTCTTC.

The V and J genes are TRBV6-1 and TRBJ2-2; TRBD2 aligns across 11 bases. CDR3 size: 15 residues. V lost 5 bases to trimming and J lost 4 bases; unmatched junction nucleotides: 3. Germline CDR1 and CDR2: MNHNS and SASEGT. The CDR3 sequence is CASSPGTSGTGELFF. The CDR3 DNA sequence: TGTGCCAGCAGTCCCGGGACTAGCGGCACCGGGGAGCTGTTTTTT.

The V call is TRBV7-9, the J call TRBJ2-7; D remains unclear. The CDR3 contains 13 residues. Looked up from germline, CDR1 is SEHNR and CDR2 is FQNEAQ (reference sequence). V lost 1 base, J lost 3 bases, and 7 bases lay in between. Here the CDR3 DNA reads TGTGCCAGCAGCTTAGGACTCCACTACGAGCAGTACTTC. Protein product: CASSLGLHYEQYF.

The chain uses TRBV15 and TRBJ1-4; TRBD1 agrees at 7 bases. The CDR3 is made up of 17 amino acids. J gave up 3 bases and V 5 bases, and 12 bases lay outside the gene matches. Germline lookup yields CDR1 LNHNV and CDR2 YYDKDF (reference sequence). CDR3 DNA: TGTGCCACCAGCGGGTGGATTTCCGGGACAGCTAATGAAAAACTGTTTTTT. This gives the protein CATSGWISGTANEKLFF.

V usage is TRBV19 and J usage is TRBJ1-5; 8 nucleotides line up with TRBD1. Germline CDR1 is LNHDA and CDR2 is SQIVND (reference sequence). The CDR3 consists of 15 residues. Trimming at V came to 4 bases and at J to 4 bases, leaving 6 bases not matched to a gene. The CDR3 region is CASSKSTGGNQPQHF. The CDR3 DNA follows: TGTGCCAGTAGTAAGAGTACAGGGGGAAATCAGCCCCAGCATTTT.

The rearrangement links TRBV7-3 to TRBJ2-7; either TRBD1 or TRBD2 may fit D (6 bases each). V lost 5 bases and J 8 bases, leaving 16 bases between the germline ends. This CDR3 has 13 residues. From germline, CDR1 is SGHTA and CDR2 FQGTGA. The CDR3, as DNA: TGTGCCAGCAGCCCAGGAGGGGGATTGCAGCAGTACTTC. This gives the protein CASSPGGGLQQYF.

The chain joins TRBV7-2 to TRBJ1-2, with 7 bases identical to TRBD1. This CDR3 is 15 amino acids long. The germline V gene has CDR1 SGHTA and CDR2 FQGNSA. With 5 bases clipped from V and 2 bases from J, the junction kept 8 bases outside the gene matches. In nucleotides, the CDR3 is TGTGCCAGCAGCGTGACAGGGAGGATAAACTATGGCTACACCTTC. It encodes CASSVTGRINYGYTF.